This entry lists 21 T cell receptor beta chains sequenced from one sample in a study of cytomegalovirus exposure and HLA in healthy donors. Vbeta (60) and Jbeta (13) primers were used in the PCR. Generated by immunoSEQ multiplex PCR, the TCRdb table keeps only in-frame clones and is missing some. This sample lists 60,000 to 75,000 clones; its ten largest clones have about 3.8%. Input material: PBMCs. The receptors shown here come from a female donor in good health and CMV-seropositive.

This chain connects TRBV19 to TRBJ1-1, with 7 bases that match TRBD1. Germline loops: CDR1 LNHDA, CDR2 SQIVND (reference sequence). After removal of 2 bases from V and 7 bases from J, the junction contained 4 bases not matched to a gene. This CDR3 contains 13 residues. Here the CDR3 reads CASSITGQHEAFF. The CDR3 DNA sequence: TGTGCCAGTAGTATAACGGGACAGCATGAAGCTTTCTTT.

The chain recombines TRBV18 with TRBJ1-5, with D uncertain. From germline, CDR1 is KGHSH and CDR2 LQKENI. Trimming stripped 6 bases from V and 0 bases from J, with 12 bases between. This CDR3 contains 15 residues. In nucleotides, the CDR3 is TGTGCCAGCTCCATTGCGGGATTTAGCAATCAGCCCCAGCATTTT. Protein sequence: CASSIAGFSNQPQHF. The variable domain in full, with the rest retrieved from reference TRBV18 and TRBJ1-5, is NAGVMQNPRHLVRRRGQEARLRCSPMKGHSHVYWYRQLPEEGLKFMVYLQKENIIDESGMPKERFSAEFPKEGPSILRIQQVVRGDSAAYFCASSIAGFSNQPQHFGDGTRLSIL.

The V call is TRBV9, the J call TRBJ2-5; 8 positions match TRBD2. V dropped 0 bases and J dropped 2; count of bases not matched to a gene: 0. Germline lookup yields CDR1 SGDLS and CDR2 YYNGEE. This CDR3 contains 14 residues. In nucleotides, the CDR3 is TGTGCCAGCAGCGTAGCGGGGGGGCAAGAGACCCAGTACTTC. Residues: CASSVAGGQETQYF.

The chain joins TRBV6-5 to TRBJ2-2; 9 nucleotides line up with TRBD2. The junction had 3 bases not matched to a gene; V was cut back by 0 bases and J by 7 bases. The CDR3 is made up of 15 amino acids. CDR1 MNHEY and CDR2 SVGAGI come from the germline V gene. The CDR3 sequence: CASSYSRREGGELFF. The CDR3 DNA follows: TGTGCCAGCAGTTACTCGAGGCGGGAGGGCGGGGAGCTGTTTTTT.

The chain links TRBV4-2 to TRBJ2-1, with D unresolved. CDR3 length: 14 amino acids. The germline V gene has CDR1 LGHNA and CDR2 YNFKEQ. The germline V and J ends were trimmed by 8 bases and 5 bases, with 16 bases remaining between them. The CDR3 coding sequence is TGTGCCAGCTCCAGAGCCGGCGGCAACAATGAGCAGTTCTTC. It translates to CASSRAGGNNEQFF.

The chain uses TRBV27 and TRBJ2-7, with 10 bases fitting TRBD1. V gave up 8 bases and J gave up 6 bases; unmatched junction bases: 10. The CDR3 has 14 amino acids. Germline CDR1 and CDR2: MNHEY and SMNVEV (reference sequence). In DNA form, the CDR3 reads TGTGCCAGCGGACCGACAGGGGGCTCCCTCGAGCAGTACTTC. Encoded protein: CASGPTGGSLEQYF.

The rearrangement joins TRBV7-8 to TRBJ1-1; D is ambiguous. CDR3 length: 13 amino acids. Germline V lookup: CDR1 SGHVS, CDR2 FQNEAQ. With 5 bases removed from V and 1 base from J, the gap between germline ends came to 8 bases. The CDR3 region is CASSPLWNTEAFF. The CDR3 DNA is TGTGCCAGCAGCCCCCTCTGGAACACTGAAGCTTTCTTT.

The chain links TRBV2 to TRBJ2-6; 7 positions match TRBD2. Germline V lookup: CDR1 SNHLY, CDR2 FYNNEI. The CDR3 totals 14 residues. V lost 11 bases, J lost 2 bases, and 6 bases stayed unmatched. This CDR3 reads CAGRREAGANVLTF. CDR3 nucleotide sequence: TGTGCCGGGAGACGGGAGGCTGGGGCCAACGTCCTGACTTTC.

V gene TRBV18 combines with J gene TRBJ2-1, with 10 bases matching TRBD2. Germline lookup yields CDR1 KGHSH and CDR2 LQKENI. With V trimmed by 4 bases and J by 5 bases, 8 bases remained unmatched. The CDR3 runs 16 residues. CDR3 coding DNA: TGTGCCAGCTCACTTCTAGCGGGGGCCACCGACAATGAGCAGTTCTTC. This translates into CASSLLAGATDNEQFF.

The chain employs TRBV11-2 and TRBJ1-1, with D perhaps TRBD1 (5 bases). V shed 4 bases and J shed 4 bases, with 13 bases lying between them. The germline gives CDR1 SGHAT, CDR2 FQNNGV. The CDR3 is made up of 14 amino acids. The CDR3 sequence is CASSYPGQATEAFF. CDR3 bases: TGTGCCAGCAGCTACCCAGGGCAGGCCACTGAAGCTTTCTTT.

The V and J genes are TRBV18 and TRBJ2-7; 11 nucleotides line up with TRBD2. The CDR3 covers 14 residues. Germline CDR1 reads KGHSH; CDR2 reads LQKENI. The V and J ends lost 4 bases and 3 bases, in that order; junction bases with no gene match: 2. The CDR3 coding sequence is TGTGCCAGCTCACAAGGACTAGCGGGCTACGAGCAGTACTTC. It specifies CASSQGLAGYEQYF.

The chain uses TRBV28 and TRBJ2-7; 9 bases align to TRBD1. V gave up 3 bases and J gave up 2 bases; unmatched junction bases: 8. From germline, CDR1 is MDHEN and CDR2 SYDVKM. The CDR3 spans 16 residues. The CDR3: CASSFSGQGFAYEQYF. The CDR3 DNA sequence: TGTGCCAGCAGTTTTTCGGGACAGGGTTTTGCCTACGAGCAGTACTTC. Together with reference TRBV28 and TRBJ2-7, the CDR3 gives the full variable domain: DVKVTQSSRYLVKRTGEKVFLECVQDMDHENMFWYRQDPGLGLRLIYFSYDVKMKEKGDIPEGYSVSREKKERFSLILESASTNQTSMYLCASSFSGQGFAYEQYFGPGTRLTVT.

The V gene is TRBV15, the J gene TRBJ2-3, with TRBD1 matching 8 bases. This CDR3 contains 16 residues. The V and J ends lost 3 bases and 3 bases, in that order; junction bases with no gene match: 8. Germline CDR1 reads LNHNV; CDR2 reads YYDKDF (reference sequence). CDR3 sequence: CATSSWTGIVTDTQYF. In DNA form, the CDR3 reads TGTGCCACCAGCAGCTGGACAGGGATTGTAACAGATACGCAGTATTTT.

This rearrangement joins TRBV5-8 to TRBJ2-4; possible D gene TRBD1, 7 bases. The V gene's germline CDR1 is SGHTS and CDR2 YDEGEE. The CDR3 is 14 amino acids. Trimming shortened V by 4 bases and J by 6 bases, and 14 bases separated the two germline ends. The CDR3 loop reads CASSRRQGGNIQYF. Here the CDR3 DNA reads TGTGCCAGCAGCAGAAGACAGGGAGGAAACATTCAGTACTTC.

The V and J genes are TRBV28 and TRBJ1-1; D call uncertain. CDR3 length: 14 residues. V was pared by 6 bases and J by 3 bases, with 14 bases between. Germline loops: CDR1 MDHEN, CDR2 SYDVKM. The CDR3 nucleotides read TGTGCCAGCAGCCAAACACGAGGGTACACTGAAGCTTTCTTT. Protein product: CASSQTRGYTEAFF.

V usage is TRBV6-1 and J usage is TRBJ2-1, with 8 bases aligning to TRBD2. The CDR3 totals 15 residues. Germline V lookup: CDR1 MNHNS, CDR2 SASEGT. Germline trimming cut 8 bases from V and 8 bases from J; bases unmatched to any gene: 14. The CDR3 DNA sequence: TGTGCCAGCGTCGGGACTAGGGCCTCCACCCATGAGCAGTTCTTC. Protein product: CASVGTRASTHEQFF.

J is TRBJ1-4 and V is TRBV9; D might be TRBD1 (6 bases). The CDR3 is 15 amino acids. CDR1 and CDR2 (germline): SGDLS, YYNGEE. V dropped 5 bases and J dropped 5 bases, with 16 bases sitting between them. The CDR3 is CASSAWGLANEKLFF. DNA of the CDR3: TGTGCCAGCAGTGCATGGGGGCTCGCCAATGAAAAACTGTTTTTT.

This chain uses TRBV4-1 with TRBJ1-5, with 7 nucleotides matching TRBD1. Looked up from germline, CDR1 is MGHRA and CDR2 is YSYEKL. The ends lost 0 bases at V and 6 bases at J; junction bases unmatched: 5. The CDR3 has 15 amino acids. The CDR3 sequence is CASSQETGKVQPQHF. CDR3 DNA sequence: TGCGCCAGCAGCCAAGAGACAGGGAAGGTTCAGCCCCAGCATTTT.

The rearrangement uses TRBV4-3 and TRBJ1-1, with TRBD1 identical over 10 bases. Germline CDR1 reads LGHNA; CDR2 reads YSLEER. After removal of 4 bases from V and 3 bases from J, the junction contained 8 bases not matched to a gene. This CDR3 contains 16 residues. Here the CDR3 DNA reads TGCGCCAGCAGCCGGACAGGGGGAAATTGGGACACTGAAGCTTTCTTT. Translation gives CASSRTGGNWDTEAFF.

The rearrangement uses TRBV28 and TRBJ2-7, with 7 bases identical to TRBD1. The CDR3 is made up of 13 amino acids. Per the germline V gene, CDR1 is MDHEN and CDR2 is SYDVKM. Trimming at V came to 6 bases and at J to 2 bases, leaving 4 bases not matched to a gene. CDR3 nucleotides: TGTGCCAGCAGGGGTGACAGGGCCTACGAGCAGTACTTC. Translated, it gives CASRGDRAYEQYF.

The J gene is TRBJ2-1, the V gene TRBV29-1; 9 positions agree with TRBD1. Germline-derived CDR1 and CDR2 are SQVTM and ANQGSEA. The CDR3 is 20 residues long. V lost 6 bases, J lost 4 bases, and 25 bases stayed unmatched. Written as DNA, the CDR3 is TGCAGCGTCCTCACAGGGGGCGCGGGGCGGGTGGTACGGGGATACAATGAGCAGTTCTTC. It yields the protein CSVLTGGAGRVVRGYNEQFF.